A single sample is the source of the 30 T cell receptor beta chains below, sequenced in a study of T cells in Graves' hyperthyroidism and ophthalmopathy. It was RNA transcripts that yielded the amplified TCR beta CDR3 regions. The TCR CDR3 was amplified in a first-round RT-PCR using the HTBI primer set. Each CDR3 protein is one row after TCRdb ran MiXCR on the multiplex PCR reads. Of about 280,000 distinct CDR3 sequences listed, about 25% were seen once; the top ten hold about 30%. Sequenced material: blood. The source is a man in his forties with Graves' hyperthyroidism that later progressed to Graves' ophthalmopathy.

This clonotype was picked up many times. The chain has TRBV6-5 and TRBJ2-7; TRBD2 matches at 9 bases. This CDR3 has 15 amino acids. The V gene's germline CDR1 is MNHEY and CDR2 SVGAGI. V shed 6 bases and J 1 base; nucleotides not matched to a gene: 7. CDR3 in amino acids: CASRTLAGASYEQYF. CDR3 nucleotides: TGTGCCAGCAGAACCTTAGCGGGGGCATCCTACGAGCAGTACTTC.

The chain couples TRBV28 to TRBJ1-1; D gene ambiguous. V lost 7 bases to trimming and J lost 3 bases, with 12 bases between them. The CDR3 length is 13 residues. Germline CDR1 reads MDHEN; CDR2 reads SYDVKM. CDR3 sequence reads: CASTGRADTEAFF. In nucleotides, the CDR3 is TGTGCCAGCACTGGGAGGGCGGACACTGAAGCTTTCTTT.

This clonotype was seen ten or more times. DNA for the CDR3: TGTGCCAGCAGCGAAGACAGGGGGAGCGGGGTTGATGAAGCTTTCTTT. It codes for CASSEDRGSGVDEAFF. The chain combines TRBV5-5 with TRBJ1-1; 9 positions agree with TRBD1. Germline V gene lookup returns CDR1 SGHKS and CDR2 YYEKEE (reference sequence). Germline trimming cut 4 bases from V and 7 bases from J; bases unmatched to any gene: 14. The CDR3 loop spans 16 amino acids. The whole variable domain, remainder taken from reference TRBV5-5 and TRBJ1-1, is DAGVTQSPTHLIKTRGQQVTLRCSPISGHKSVSWYQQVLGQGPQFIFQYYEKEERGRGNFPDRFSARQFPNYSSELNVNALLLGDSALYLCASSEDRGSGVDEAFFGQGTRLTVV.

This clonotype was detected a few times. The gene calls are TRBV7-2 and TRBJ1-3, with D unclear. The V end lost 0 bases, the J end lost 0 bases, and 12 bases lay between the germline ends. The length of the CDR3 is 17 residues. In germline, CDR1 is SGHTA, CDR2 FQGNSA. The CDR3 reads CASSLAQGTPSGNTIYF. In nucleotides, the CDR3 is TGTGCCAGCAGCTTAGCGCAAGGCACCCCCTCTGGAAACACCATATATTTT.

This clonotype was counted many times. J is TRBJ2-7 and V is TRBV28; D is undetermined. CDR1 is MDHEN, CDR2 SYDVKM, per germline. Deletions cut 6 bases from V and 4 bases from J, with 10 bases between. The CDR3 is made up of 12 amino acids. The CDR3 here is CASRNPGYEQYF. The DNA of the CDR3 is TGTGCCAGCAGAAACCCTGGGTACGAGCAGTACTTC.

The V gene is TRBV12-3 or TRBV12-4, the J gene TRBJ2-5; TRBD1 aligns across 9 bases. With 7 bases clipped from V and 3 bases from J, the junction kept 6 bases outside the gene matches. The CDR3 loop spans 14 amino acids. The CDR3 DNA reads as TGTGCCAGCAACAAGGGACAGGGCAAAGAGACCCAGTACTTC. Translating gives CASNKGQGKETQYF.

This chain uses TRBV12-3 or TRBV12-4 with TRBJ1-2; D is unresolved. Trimming removed 2 bases at V and 4 bases at J, with 8 bases between. This CDR3 contains 13 residues. The CDR3 is CASSLRAVYGYTF. Here the CDR3 DNA reads TGTGCCAGCAGTTTAAGGGCAGTCTATGGCTACACCTTC.

The V call is TRBV12-3 or TRBV12-4, the J call TRBJ1-2; D ambiguous. The ends were cut back, 5 bases at V and 4 bases at J, with 11 bases in the middle. This CDR3 spans 13 amino acids. The DNA for the CDR3 is TGTGCCAGCAGTCCACCTCAGAGCTATGGCTACACCTTC. Translation gives CASSPPQSYGYTF.

The sample holds many counts of this clonotype. This sequence joins TRBV12-3 or TRBV12-4 and TRBJ1-2; D possibly corresponds to TRBD1 (6 bases). V shed 5 bases and J shed 5 bases, with 24 bases lying between them. The CDR3 extends over 17 amino acids. In DNA form, the CDR3 reads TGTGCCAGCAGTCGATACCGGACAAGGGGGGACCAATATGGCTACACCTTC. This encodes CASSRYRTRGDQYGYTF.

This clonotype appeared many times. J is TRBJ2-7 and V is TRBV10-3, with 8 bases that match TRBD1. With 11 bases clipped from V and 1 base from J, the junction kept 7 bases outside the gene matches. The CDR3 has 13 amino acids. Germline CDR1 is ENHRY and CDR2 is SYGVKD. The CDR3 loop reads CAVSGQASYEQYF. The DNA of the CDR3 is TGTGCCGTCTCGGGACAGGCGTCCTACGAGCAGTACTTC.

V gene TRBV12-3 or TRBV12-4 combines with J gene TRBJ2-5; D may match TRBD1 or TRBD2 (7 bases each). Trimming shortened V by 5 bases and J by 3 bases, and 13 bases separated the two germline ends. This CDR3 contains 14 residues. The CDR3 here is CASSTSGGEETQYF. The CDR3 DNA sequence: TGTGCCAGCAGTACGTCAGGGGGGGAAGAGACCCAGTACTTC.

This clonotype has at least ten counts. The chain recombines TRBV3-1 with TRBJ2-7; maybe TRBD1 (5 bases). Trimming shortened V by 7 bases and J by 3 bases, and 10 bases separated the two germline ends. From germline, CDR1 is LGHDT and CDR2 YNNKEL (reference sequence). The CDR3 is 12 residues long. Here the CDR3 DNA reads TGTGCCAGCACCACAAGGGGCTACGAGCAGTACTTC. This sequence encodes CASTTRGYEQYF.

The rearrangement uses TRBV4-2 and TRBJ2-4; possibly TRBD1 for D (6 bases). This CDR3 has 17 amino acids. Germline V CDR1 and CDR2: LGHNA, YNFKEQ. V was shortened by 0 bases and J by 0 bases, with 12 bases between the two germline ends. Written as DNA, the CDR3 is TGTGCCAGCAGCCAAGAAACAGGGTCGCTAGCCAAAAACATTCAGTACTTC. As protein: CASSQETGSLAKNIQYF.

This clonotype was seen repeatedly, ten times or more. Here the CDR3 DNA reads TGCGCCAGCAGCATTCCGGGACGGGCCTACGAGCAGTACTTC. Its translation: CASSIPGRAYEQYF. The chain employs TRBV5-1 and TRBJ2-7, with D perhaps assigned TRBD1 or TRBD2 (5 bases each). Germline V CDR1 and CDR2: SGHRS, YFSETQ. The CDR3 has 14 amino acids. The V and J ends lost 4 bases and 2 bases respectively, with 13 bases between them.

This clonotype was counted many times. This sequence joins TRBV6-5 and TRBJ2-7; TRBD1 or TRBD2 may be the D gene (5 bases each). Germline V gives CDR1 MNHEY, CDR2 SVGAGI. The CDR3 is made up of 16 amino acids. Trimming cost V 0 bases and J 0 bases, with 12 bases left between them. Here the CDR3 reads CASSYSPGTDSYEQYF. CDR3 coding DNA: TGTGCCAGCAGTTACTCCCCCGGGACCGACTCCTACGAGCAGTACTTC.

This clonotype occurred many times. CDR3 coding DNA: TGTGCCAGCAGTTACATAGTCAGGAACCCATCTGGGGCCAACGTCCTGACTTTC. Protein: CASSYIVRNPSGANVLTF. This chain joins TRBV6-2 or TRBV6-3 and TRBJ2-6; D is uncertain. The V gene's germline CDR1 is MNHEY and CDR2 SVGEGT. Trimming removed 2 bases at V and 1 base at J, with 15 bases between. The CDR3 length is 18 residues.

This clonotype was observed at least ten times. This sequence joins TRBV20-1 and TRBJ2-1; D remains ambiguous. Looked up from germline, CDR1 is DFQATT and CDR2 is SNEGSKA (reference sequence). Trimming left V 7 bases short and J 2 bases short, with 9 bases between. This CDR3 has 12 amino acids. The CDR3 region has the DNA TGCAGTGAGGCAGATCCCTACAATGAGCAGTTCTTC. Its protein is CSEADPYNEQFF.

This clonotype has ten or more counts. The chain is built from TRBV3-1 and TRBJ2-7; 9 nucleotides align to TRBD2. Germline V gene sequence: CDR1 LGHDT, CDR2 YNNKEL (reference sequence). This CDR3 region has 15 residues. V was clipped by 5 bases and J by 3 bases; unmatched bases: 8. The CDR3 sequence: CASSRAGGPNYEQYF. The CDR3 coding sequence is TGTGCCAGCAGCAGGGCGGGAGGGCCCAACTACGAGCAGTACTTC.

This clonotype was counted at least ten times. This chain uses TRBV6-5 with TRBJ2-7; D is undetermined. CDR3 size: 11 residues. With 6 bases removed from V and 1 base from J, the gap between germline ends came to 4 bases. Germline values: CDR1 MNHEY, CDR2 SVGAGI. The CDR3 protein is CASRVSYEQYF. DNA of the CDR3: TGTGCCAGCAGGGTTTCCTACGAGCAGTACTTC.

The chain combines TRBV30 with TRBJ2-7; 9 bases map to TRBD1. Losses at the gene ends were 0 bases for V and 5 bases for J; bases not matched to a gene: 5. CDR3 length: 14 residues. Germline V lookup: CDR1 GTSNPN, CDR2 SVGIG (reference sequence). The CDR3: CAWSVNRGRNEQYF. DNA of the CDR3: TGTGCCTGGAGTGTAAACAGGGGGCGAAACGAGCAGTACTTC.

As DNA, the CDR3 is TGTGCCAGCGTGACTCGCCGGGAGACCCAGTACTTC. This translates into CASVTRRETQYF. V and J are TRBV6-5 and TRBJ2-5; D remains unclear. V lost 8 bases to trimming and J lost 5 bases, with 12 bases between them. Germline lookup yields CDR1 MNHEY and CDR2 SVGAGI. This CDR3 has 12 amino acids.

This clonotype was counted ten times or more. V and J are TRBV12-5 and TRBJ1-5; D might be TRBD1 (5 bases). Germline-derived CDR1 and CDR2 are LGHNT and FRNRAP. V lost 1 base and J 4 bases, leaving 8 bases between the germline ends. The CDR3 is 14 amino acids. Here the CDR3 DNA reads TGTGCTAGTGGTTTGGCCAGACAGAATCAGCCCCAGCATTTT. It codes for CASGLARQNQPQHF.

There are many counts of this clonotype. The chain uses TRBV2 and TRBJ1-1; a weak D match, TRBD1 (5 bases). The CDR3 contains 14 residues. CDR1 and CDR2 from the germline V gene are SNHLY and FYNNEI. Between the trimmed V and J ends, which lost 1 base and 2 bases, there was a span of 8 bases. CDR3 sequence reads: CASSEEGLNTEAFF. In DNA, the CDR3 is TGTGCCAGCAGTGAAGAGGGGCTCAACACTGAAGCTTTCTTT.

The chain employs TRBV6-5 and TRBJ1-5; no firm D call. Trimming left V 4 bases short and J 7 bases short, with 17 bases between. CDR1 and CDR2 from the germline V gene are MNHEY and SVGAGI. The CDR3 totals 15 residues. CDR3: CASSSGLGWNQPQHF. The CDR3 DNA reads as TGTGCCAGCAGTTCCGGTCTGGGGTGGAACCAGCCCCAGCATTTT.

In this sample, this clonotype turned up many times. The chain recombines TRBV7-9 with TRBJ2-7; TRBD2 might be the D (5 bases). This CDR3 spans 14 amino acids. V lost 5 bases, J lost 0 bases, and 11 bases lay in between. CDR1 and CDR2 from the germline V gene are SEHNR and FQNEAQ (reference sequence). The CDR3 sequence: CASSLGRDSYEQYF. As DNA, the CDR3 is TGTGCCAGCAGCCTAGGACGGGACTCCTACGAGCAGTACTTC. The full variable domain, its missing parts supplied by reference TRBV7-9 and TRBJ2-7, is DTGVSQNPRHKITKRGQNVTFRCDPISEHNRLYWYRQTLGQGPEFLTYFQNEAQLEKSRLLSDRFSAERPKGSFSTLEIQRTEQGDSAMYLCASSLGRDSYEQYFGPGTRLTVT.

The chain combines TRBV27 with TRBJ2-7; TRBD1 matches at 8 bases. V lost 5 bases and J lost 7; bases outside the gene matches: 16. This CDR3 region has 16 residues. The V gene's germline CDR1 is MNHEY and CDR2 SMNVEV (reference sequence). The CDR3 DNA is TGTGCCAGCAGTATCTCCGGGTTGACAGGGGTGAGAGAGCAGTACTTC. It translates to CASSISGLTGVREQYF.

This clonotype has ten or more counts. CDR3 nucleotides: TGCGCCAGCAGCCACACCGCAGCGCGAGACAGGGCCTACGAGCAGTACTTC. It codes for CASSHTAARDRAYEQYF. The rearrangement joins TRBV4-1 to TRBJ2-7; TRBD1 agrees at 7 bases. There are 17 residues in the CDR3. The V gene's germline CDR1 is MGHRA and CDR2 YSYEKL. V was clipped by 3 bases and J by 2 bases; unmatched bases: 13.

This clonotype was recorded at least ten times. At one of its ends the junction is not consistent with the germline gene, which may arise from a read error. The rearrangement links TRBV6-2 or TRBV6-3 to TRBJ2-5; D is unresolved. The CDR3 has 11 amino acids. Per the germline V gene, CDR1 is MNHEY and CDR2 is SVGEGT. The CDR3 here is CVSSYLETQYF. The CDR3 DNA reads as TGTGTCAGCAGTTACCTAGAGACCCAGTACTTC.

This clonotype was counted many times. The J gene is TRBJ2-5, the V gene TRBV7-9, with D unclear. The germline V gene encodes CDR1 SEHNR and CDR2 FQNEAQ (reference sequence). This CDR3 region has 16 residues. V shed 8 bases and J shed 2 bases, with 21 bases lying between them. Here the CDR3 reads CASQVGWASTQETQYF. CDR3 coding DNA: TGTGCCAGCCAGGTCGGATGGGCTTCCACGCAAGAGACCCAGTACTTC.

The table lists this clonotype with a few counts. This chain joins TRBV20-1 and TRBJ1-6; 7 nucleotides line up with TRBD1. Germline V lookup: CDR1 DFQATT, CDR2 SNEGSKA (reference sequence). This CDR3 has 14 amino acids. Losses at the gene ends were 0 bases for V and 9 bases for J; bases not matched to a gene: 5. The CDR3 sequence is CSARDRGTVSPLHF. In DNA, the CDR3 is TGCAGTGCTAGAGACAGGGGGACGGTTTCACCCCTCCACTTT.